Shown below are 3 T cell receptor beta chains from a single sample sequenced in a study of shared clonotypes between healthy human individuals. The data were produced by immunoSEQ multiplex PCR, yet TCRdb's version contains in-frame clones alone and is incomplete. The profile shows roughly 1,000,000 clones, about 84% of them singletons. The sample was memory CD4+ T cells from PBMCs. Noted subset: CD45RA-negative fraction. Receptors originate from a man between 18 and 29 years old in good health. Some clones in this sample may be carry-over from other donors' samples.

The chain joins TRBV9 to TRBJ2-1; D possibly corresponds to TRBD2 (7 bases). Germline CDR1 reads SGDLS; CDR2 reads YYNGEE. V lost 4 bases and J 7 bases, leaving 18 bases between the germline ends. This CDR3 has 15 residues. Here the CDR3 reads CASSPQPGGANEQFF. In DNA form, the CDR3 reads TGTGCCAGCAGCCCCCAGCCTGGGGGGGCGAATGAGCAGTTCTTC.

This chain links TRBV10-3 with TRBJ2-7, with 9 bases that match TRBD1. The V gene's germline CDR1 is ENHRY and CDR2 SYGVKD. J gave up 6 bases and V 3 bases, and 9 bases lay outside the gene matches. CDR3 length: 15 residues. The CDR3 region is CAISEFGDRAGEQYF. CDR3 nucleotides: TGTGCCATCAGTGAATTTGGGGACAGGGCGGGCGAGCAGTACTTC.

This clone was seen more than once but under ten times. CDR3 in amino acids: CAWRGTGGTGELFF. The CDR3, as DNA: TGTGCCTGGAGGGGGACAGGGGGCACCGGGGAGCTGTTTTTT. The J gene is TRBJ2-2, the V gene TRBV30, with 11 bases aligning to TRBD1. V lost 3 bases to trimming and J lost 4 bases; unmatched junction nucleotides: 1. The CDR3 is 14 residues long. Germline V gene sequence: CDR1 GTSNPN, CDR2 SVGIG (reference sequence).